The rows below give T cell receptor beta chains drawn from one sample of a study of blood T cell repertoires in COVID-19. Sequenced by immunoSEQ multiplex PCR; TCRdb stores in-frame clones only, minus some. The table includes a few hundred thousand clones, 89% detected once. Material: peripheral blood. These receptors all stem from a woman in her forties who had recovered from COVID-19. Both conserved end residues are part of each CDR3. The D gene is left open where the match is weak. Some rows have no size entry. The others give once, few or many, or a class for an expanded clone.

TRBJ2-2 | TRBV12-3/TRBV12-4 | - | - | TGTGCCAGCAGACAATACACCGGGGAGCTGTTTTTT | CASRQYTGELFF
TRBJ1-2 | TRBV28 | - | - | TGTGCCAGCAGCAAAAACTATGGCTACACCTTC | CASSKNYGYTF
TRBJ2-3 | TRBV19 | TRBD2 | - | TGTGCCAGTAGTTCTAGCGGGAGTTTGGAAGATACGCAGTATTTT | CASSSSGSLEDTQYF
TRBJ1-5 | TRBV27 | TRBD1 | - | TGTGCCAGCAGTTTTGTAAGAGGACAGGGAGGCAATCAGCCCCAGCATTTT | CASSFVRGQGGNQPQHF
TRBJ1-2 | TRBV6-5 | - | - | TGTGCCAGCAGTTCGAGTTTAGGTGGGGGCTCTGGCTACACCTTC | CASSSSLGGGSGYTF
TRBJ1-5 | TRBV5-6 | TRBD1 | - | TGTGCCAGCAGCCTGTCCCCGGGACAGGGGCGTCAGCCCCAGCATTTT | CASSLSPGQGRQPQHF
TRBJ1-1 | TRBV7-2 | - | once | TGTGCCAGCAGCTTAAGCAGGGGTAGCACTGAAGCTTTCTTT | CASSLSRGSTEAFF
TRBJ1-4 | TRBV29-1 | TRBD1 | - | TGCAGCGTGGCCGGGACAGCCTCCGGTAAACTGTTTTTT | CSVAGTASGKLFF
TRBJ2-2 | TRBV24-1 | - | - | TGTGCCACCAGTGACTACGCTACGGAGGGAACCGGGGAGCTGTTTTTT | CATSDYATEGTGELFF
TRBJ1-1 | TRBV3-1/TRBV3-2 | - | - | TGTGCCAGCAGCCAAGGTGGCGGAACTGAAGCTTTCTTT | CASSQGGGTEAFF
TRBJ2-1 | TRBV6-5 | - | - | TGTGCCAGCAGTTACGTTTCAGGGGTATACAATGAGCAGTTCTTC | CASSYVSGVYNEQFF
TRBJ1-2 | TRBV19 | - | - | TGTGCCAGTAGTATAGATCCTCTTGGTGACAGTAACTTC | CASSIDPLGDSNF
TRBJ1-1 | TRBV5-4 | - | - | TGTGCCAGCAGCTTGCAGGGAGGGGCCGCTGAAGCTTTCTTT | CASSLQGGAAEAFF
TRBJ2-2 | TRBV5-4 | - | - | TGTGCCAGCAACCCCAAAGGACTGACCGGGGAGCTGTTTTTT | CASNPKGLTGELFF
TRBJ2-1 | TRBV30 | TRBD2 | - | TGTGCCTGGGACCGAGCGGGATGGAACAATGAGCAGTTCTTC | CAWDRAGWNNEQFF
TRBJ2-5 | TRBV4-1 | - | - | TGCGCCAGCAGCCAACGGACAGTTGGTGAGACCCAGTACTTC | CASSQRTVGETQYF
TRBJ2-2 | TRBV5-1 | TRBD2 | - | TGCGCCAGCAGCGGTCTAGCGGGAGGAAATCGACTCGCGAACACCGGGGAGCTGTTTTTT | CASSGLAGGNRLANTGELFF
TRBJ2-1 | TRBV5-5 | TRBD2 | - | TGTGCCAGCAGCTTGGGACTAGCAAATGAGCAGTTCTTC | CASSLGLANEQFF
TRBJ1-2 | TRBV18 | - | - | TGTGCCAGCTCACCAAGCGGGACGGGGACTGGGATCTATGGCTACACCTTC | CASSPSGTGTGIYGYTF
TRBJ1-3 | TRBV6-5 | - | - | TGTGCCATTTACGCCAGGGCTGGAAACACCATATATTTT | CAIYARAGNTIYF